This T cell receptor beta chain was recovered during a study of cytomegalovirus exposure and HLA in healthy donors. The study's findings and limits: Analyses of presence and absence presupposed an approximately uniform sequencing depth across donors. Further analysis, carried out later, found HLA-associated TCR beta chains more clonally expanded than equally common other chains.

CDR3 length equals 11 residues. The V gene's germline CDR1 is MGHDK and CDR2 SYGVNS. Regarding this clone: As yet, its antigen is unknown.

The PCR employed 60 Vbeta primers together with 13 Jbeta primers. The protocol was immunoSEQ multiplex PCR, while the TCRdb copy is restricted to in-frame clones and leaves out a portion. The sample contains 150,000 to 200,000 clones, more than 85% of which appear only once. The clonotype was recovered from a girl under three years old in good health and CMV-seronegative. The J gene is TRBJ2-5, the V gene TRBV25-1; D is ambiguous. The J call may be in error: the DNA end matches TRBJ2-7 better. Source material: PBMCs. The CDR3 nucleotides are TGTGCCAGCAGTGTAAGTTACGAGCAGTACTTC. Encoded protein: CASSVSYEQYF.